This is a list of T cell receptor beta chains from one sample in a study of shared T cell receptors in the human thymus. This table comes from immunoSEQ multiplex PCR, and its TCRdb copy is limited to in-frame clones, with some not included. The table records over 450,000 clones, about four fifths of them present only once. This sample was shared with a second study, whose subject was human thymus T cells.

Sequenced input: thymocytes. The receptors originated from a boy less than two years old with a congenital heart defect. CDR3s include the opening cysteine and the closing phenylalanine or tryptophan. A D gene is named only where the DNA matches it firmly. Rows may omit the clone size; those that give it use once, few, many or a size class.

abundance: -
j_gene: TRBJ2-5
v_gene: TRBV4-3
d_gene: -
CDR3aa: CASSQGGTNYRETQYF
CDR3nt: TGCGCCAGCAGCCAAGGTGGGACAAATTACCGAGAGACCCAGTACTTC

abundance: -
j_gene: TRBJ2-5
v_gene: TRBV11-2
d_gene: -
CDR3aa: CASSFPDQETQYF
CDR3nt: TGTGCCAGCAGCTTTCCGGACCAAGAGACCCAGTACTTC

abundance: once
j_gene: TRBJ1-2
v_gene: TRBV7-9
d_gene: -
CDR3aa: CASSLGPSDYGYTF
CDR3nt: TGTGCCAGCAGCTTAGGTCCTTCGGACTATGGCTACACCTTC

abundance: -
j_gene: TRBJ1-1
v_gene: TRBV19
d_gene: -
CDR3aa: CASSRRNTEAFF
CDR3nt: TGTGCCAGTAGTCGGAGAAACACTGAAGCTTTCTTT

abundance: -
j_gene: TRBJ2-1
v_gene: TRBV6-5
d_gene: -
CDR3aa: CASSHEIYNEQFF
CDR3nt: TGTGCCAGCAGCCACGAGATATACAATGAGCAGTTCTTC

abundance: few
j_gene: TRBJ2-5
v_gene: TRBV4-2
d_gene: TRBD2
CDR3aa: CASSQDRREGRLETQYF
CDR3nt: TGTGCCAGCAGCCAAGATCGTCGGGAGGGCCGTCTGGAGACCCAGTACTTC

abundance: once
j_gene: TRBJ2-4
v_gene: TRBV5-1
d_gene: -
CDR3aa: CASSFGGTKGPNIQYF
CDR3nt: TGCGCCAGCAGCTTCGGGGGAACAAAGGGGCCGAACATTCAGTACTTC

abundance: -
j_gene: TRBJ2-7
v_gene: TRBV6-5
d_gene: -
CDR3aa: CASRSPYYEQYF
CDR3nt: TGTGCCAGCAGGTCCCCCTACTACGAGCAGTACTTC

abundance: -
j_gene: TRBJ2-7
v_gene: TRBV19
d_gene: TRBD1
CDR3aa: CASSPSDRGPYEQYF
CDR3nt: TGTGCCAGTAGTCCCTCGGACAGGGGGCCCTACGAGCAGTACTTC

abundance: few
j_gene: TRBJ2-7
v_gene: TRBV19
d_gene: -
CDR3aa: CASSAGTPPGSYEQYF
CDR3nt: TGTGCCAGTAGTGCGGGGACTCCCCCAGGATCCTACGAGCAGTACTTC

abundance: -
j_gene: TRBJ2-3
v_gene: TRBV7-2
d_gene: TRBD2
CDR3aa: CASRRTSALWSDTQYF
CDR3nt: TGTGCCAGCAGGCGTACTAGCGCTCTATGGTCAGATACGCAGTATTTT

abundance: -
j_gene: TRBJ2-1
v_gene: TRBV30
d_gene: TRBD2
CDR3aa: CAWSGGTSGSPDEQFF
CDR3nt: TGTGCCTGGAGCGGGGGGACTAGCGGGAGCCCCGATGAGCAGTTCTTC

abundance: -
j_gene: TRBJ2-3
v_gene: TRBV5-5
d_gene: TRBD2
CDR3aa: CASSLLSGSVTQYF
CDR3nt: TGTGCCAGCAGCTTACTGAGCGGGAGTGTTACGCAGTATTTT

abundance: -
j_gene: TRBJ1-1
v_gene: TRBV5-8
d_gene: -
CDR3aa: CASSLGGQAFF
CDR3nt: TGTGCCAGCAGCCTAGGGGGACAAGCTTTCTTT

abundance: -
j_gene: TRBJ2-7
v_gene: TRBV6-1
d_gene: TRBD1
CDR3aa: CASTWAGQGDEQYF
CDR3nt: TGTGCCAGCACTTGGGCTGGACAGGGCGACGAGCAGTACTTC

abundance: -
j_gene: TRBJ2-3
v_gene: TRBV4-3
d_gene: TRBD2
CDR3aa: CASSQSLAGVSDTQYF
CDR3nt: TGCGCCAGCAGCCAATCCCTAGCGGGAGTGTCAGATACGCAGTATTTT

abundance: -
j_gene: TRBJ2-5
v_gene: TRBV25-1
d_gene: -
CDR3aa: CASRSERGTETQYF
CDR3nt: TGTGCCAGCAGATCCGAACGGGGTACTGAGACCCAGTACTTC

abundance: -
j_gene: TRBJ1-2
v_gene: TRBV28
d_gene: -
CDR3aa: CASGPRVYRYGYTF
CDR3nt: TGTGCCAGCGGACCGAGGGTTTACCGGTATGGCTACACCTTC

abundance: -
j_gene: TRBJ2-7
v_gene: TRBV18
d_gene: TRBD1
CDR3aa: CASSPTGGLEQYF
CDR3nt: TGTGCCAGCTCACCCACAGGGGGCCTCGAGCAGTACTTC

abundance: -
j_gene: TRBJ2-7
v_gene: TRBV30
d_gene: TRBD1
CDR3aa: CAWTYDRAYEQYF
CDR3nt: TGTGCCTGGACCTACGACAGGGCTTACGAGCAGTACTTC

abundance: -
j_gene: TRBJ1-2
v_gene: TRBV6-1
d_gene: -
CDR3aa: CASFSGTNYGYTF
CDR3nt: TGTGCCAGCTTCTCGGGTACTAACTATGGCTACACCTTC

abundance: -
j_gene: TRBJ2-5
v_gene: TRBV30
d_gene: TRBD2
CDR3aa: CAWSVWGGRGQETQYF
CDR3nt: TGTGCCTGGAGTGTATGGGGCGGGAGAGGACAAGAGACCCAGTACTTC

abundance: few
j_gene: TRBJ2-7
v_gene: TRBV5-1
d_gene: -
CDR3aa: CASSLFESYEQYF
CDR3nt: TGCGCCAGCAGCCTGTTCGAGTCCTACGAGCAGTACTTC

abundance: few
j_gene: TRBJ2-3
v_gene: TRBV19
d_gene: TRBD2
CDR3aa: CASSISGSLTDTQYF
CDR3nt: TGTGCCAGTAGTATAAGCGGGAGCCTCACAGATACGCAGTATTTT

abundance: once
j_gene: TRBJ2-7
v_gene: TRBV27
d_gene: TRBD2
CDR3aa: CASSPRDYLSYEQYF
CDR3nt: TGTGCCAGCTCCCCCCGGGACTATCTCTCCTACGAGCAGTACTTC

abundance: -
j_gene: TRBJ2-4
v_gene: TRBV6-5
d_gene: -
CDR3aa: CASSARGTWDIQYF
CDR3nt: TGTGCCAGCTCCGCCCGCGGGACTTGGGACATTCAGTACTTC

abundance: -
j_gene: TRBJ2-1
v_gene: TRBV27
d_gene: TRBD1
CDR3aa: CASTRPGTGYNEQFF
CDR3nt: TGTGCCAGCACGAGGCCGGGGACAGGGTACAATGAGCAGTTCTTC

abundance: -
j_gene: TRBJ1-4
v_gene: TRBV14
d_gene: -
CDR3aa: CASSRNSREKLFF
CDR3nt: TGTGCCAGCAGCCGTAACAGCCGTGAAAAACTGTTTTTT

abundance: -
j_gene: TRBJ2-7
v_gene: TRBV18
d_gene: TRBD1
CDR3aa: CASSPHPGQQPYEQYF
CDR3nt: TGTGCCAGCTCACCCCACCCGGGACAGCAACCCTACGAGCAGTACTTC

abundance: -
j_gene: TRBJ2-7
v_gene: TRBV2
d_gene: -
CDR3aa: CASRGSQRESGGYEQYF
CDR3nt: TGTGCCAGCAGGGGGTCTCAACGGGAGTCCGGGGGTTACGAGCAGTACTTC

abundance: -
j_gene: TRBJ2-7
v_gene: TRBV6-5
d_gene: TRBD2
CDR3aa: CAASGSSYEQYF
CDR3nt: TGTGCCGCGAGCGGGAGTTCCTACGAGCAGTACTTC

abundance: -
j_gene: TRBJ1-1
v_gene: TRBV7-2
d_gene: -
CDR3aa: CASSYLLTPGGTEAFF
CDR3nt: TGTGCCAGCAGCTACCTTTTGACTCCCGGGGGCACTGAAGCTTTCTTT

abundance: -
j_gene: TRBJ2-1
v_gene: TRBV7-8
d_gene: TRBD2
CDR3aa: CASSFQREPDEQFF
CDR3nt: TGTGCCAGCAGCTTCCAGCGGGAGCCCGATGAGCAGTTCTTC

abundance: few
j_gene: TRBJ2-7
v_gene: TRBV10-2
d_gene: TRBD1
CDR3aa: CASARQGNEQYF
CDR3nt: TGCGCCAGCGCCCGACAGGGAAACGAGCAGTACTTC

abundance: once
j_gene: TRBJ2-7
v_gene: TRBV11-1
d_gene: TRBD2
CDR3aa: CASSLSSLAGPRQYF
CDR3nt: TGTGCCAGCAGCTTATCGAGCCTAGCGGGCCCTAGGCAGTACTTC

abundance: -
j_gene: TRBJ2-1
v_gene: TRBV30
d_gene: TRBD2
CDR3aa: CAWSVLAGSYNEQFF
CDR3nt: TGTGCCTGGAGTGTACTAGCGGGCTCCTACAATGAGCAGTTCTTC

abundance: -
j_gene: TRBJ2-7
v_gene: TRBV11-3
d_gene: -
CDR3aa: CASSSRTYEQYF
CDR3nt: TGTGCCAGCAGCTCAAGGACTTACGAGCAGTACTTC

abundance: -
j_gene: TRBJ2-7
v_gene: TRBV14
d_gene: TRBD2
CDR3aa: CASSQPERGREQYF
CDR3nt: TGTGCCAGCAGCCAACCCGAGCGCGGGAGGGAGCAGTACTTC

abundance: -
j_gene: TRBJ2-7
v_gene: TRBV5-5
d_gene: TRBD1
CDR3aa: CASVRWAGTGSYEQYF
CDR3nt: TGTGCCAGCGTGAGGTGGGCGGGGACAGGGTCCTACGAGCAGTACTTC

abundance: -
j_gene: TRBJ1-3
v_gene: TRBV14
d_gene: TRBD1
CDR3aa: CASSQEGAHRGVLGNTIYF
CDR3nt: TGTGCCAGCAGCCAAGAAGGGGCTCACAGGGGTGTTCTTGGAAACACCATATATTTT

abundance: -
j_gene: TRBJ2-1
v_gene: TRBV5-6
d_gene: TRBD2
CDR3aa: CASSSGTSGYNEQFF
CDR3nt: TGTGCCAGCAGCTCCGGGACTAGCGGTTACAATGAGCAGTTCTTC

abundance: -
j_gene: TRBJ1-3
v_gene: TRBV5-6
d_gene: -
CDR3aa: CASTRSGNTIYF
CDR3nt: TGTGCCAGCACGCGGTCTGGAAACACCATATATTTT

abundance: -
j_gene: TRBJ2-3
v_gene: TRBV18
d_gene: -
CDR3aa: CASSPPRRDTDTQYF
CDR3nt: TGTGCCAGCTCACCACCTAGGCGGGACACAGATACGCAGTATTTT

abundance: -
j_gene: TRBJ1-1
v_gene: TRBV7-2
d_gene: -
CDR3aa: CASSPLLDRNTEAFF
CDR3nt: TGTGCCAGCAGCCCGTTGTTGGACAGGAACACTGAAGCTTTCTTT

abundance: -
j_gene: TRBJ1-3
v_gene: TRBV11-1
d_gene: TRBD1
CDR3aa: CASSVPGQGSNTIYF
CDR3nt: TGTGCCAGCAGCGTACCGGGACAGGGGAGTAACACCATATATTTT

abundance: -
j_gene: TRBJ2-7
v_gene: TRBV4-1
d_gene: TRBD2
CDR3aa: CASSQVQTSGKSYEQYF
CDR3nt: TGCGCCAGCAGCCAGGTTCAGACTAGCGGAAAATCCTACGAGCAGTACTTC

abundance: -
j_gene: TRBJ2-5
v_gene: TRBV10-3
d_gene: -
CDR3aa: CAISESHTSTQYF
CDR3nt: TGTGCCATCAGTGAGTCCCATACTAGTACCCAGTACTTC

abundance: -
j_gene: TRBJ1-2
v_gene: TRBV30
d_gene: TRBD1
CDR3aa: CAWKGLRGPDLYGYTF
CDR3nt: TGTGCCTGGAAGGGACTCAGGGGGCCCGACCTCTATGGCTACACCTTC

abundance: -
j_gene: TRBJ2-7
v_gene: TRBV6-5
d_gene: -
CDR3aa: CASSYSAGRSHEQYF
CDR3nt: TGTGCCAGCAGTTACTCGGCGGGGAGATCTCACGAGCAGTACTTC

abundance: -
j_gene: TRBJ2-2
v_gene: TRBV11-3
d_gene: TRBD1
CDR3aa: CASGRQGVVRTGELFF
CDR3nt: TGTGCCAGCGGGCGGCAGGGGGTCGTGCGGACCGGGGAGCTGTTTTTT

abundance: -
j_gene: TRBJ2-7
v_gene: TRBV27
d_gene: TRBD1
CDR3aa: CASSPSRTGGPPYEQYF
CDR3nt: TGTGCCAGCAGTCCCTCCCGGACAGGGGGCCCGCCCTACGAGCAGTACTTC

abundance: -
j_gene: TRBJ2-3
v_gene: TRBV19
d_gene: -
CDR3aa: CASRGGEEDTQYF
CDR3nt: TGTGCCAGTAGGGGGGGAGAGGAGGATACGCAGTATTTT

abundance: -
j_gene: TRBJ2-2
v_gene: TRBV11-3
d_gene: TRBD2
CDR3aa: CASSPLGSSGRNTGELFF
CDR3nt: TGTGCCAGCAGCCCGCTTGGTTCTAGCGGGAGAAACACCGGGGAGCTGTTTTTT

abundance: -
j_gene: TRBJ2-7
v_gene: TRBV4-1
d_gene: TRBD2
CDR3aa: CASSHRLLADLYEQYF
CDR3nt: TGCGCCAGCAGCCATCGCCTACTAGCGGACCTCTACGAGCAGTACTTC

abundance: -
j_gene: TRBJ2-7
v_gene: TRBV27
d_gene: TRBD2
CDR3aa: CASSRQTSGKFEQYF
CDR3nt: TGTGCCAGCAGCCGACAGACTAGCGGGAAGTTCGAGCAGTACTTC

abundance: once
j_gene: TRBJ2-5
v_gene: TRBV27
d_gene: -
CDR3aa: CASSPEGMETQYF
CDR3nt: TGTGCCAGCAGTCCAGAGGGCATGGAGACCCAGTACTTC